The source of this T cell receptor beta chain is a study of CD8 T cells in ankylosing spondylitis. General observations from the study: Typical of ankylosing spondylitis blood, it appeared, was a TCR beta motif of several highly homologous variants.

It was by quantitative 5'-RACE with molecular barcodes that TCR beta libraries were made. TCRdb analysed the 5' RACE reads with MiXCR anew, one entry per CDR3 protein. The sample has 670,000 or so distinct CDR3 sequences, under 20% seen once. A word on this clonotype: Its specificity is unknown.

Looked up from germline, CDR1 is SGHRS and CDR2 is YFSETQ. The ends lost 0 bases at V and 13 bases at J; junction bases unmatched: 7. The CDR3 contains 16 residues. This TCR derives from a male donor with ankylosing spondylitis. The chain joins TRBV5-1 to TRBJ2-1; 16 nucleotides align to TRBD2. The sequencing sample was made of blood, either unsorted or a sorted T cell fraction (not recorded which). CDR3 nucleotide sequence: TGCGCCAGCAGCTTGGTGGTGGGACTAGCGGGAGGGCCTCAGTTCTTC. It specifies CASSLVVGLAGGPQFF.